One sample yielded the 11 T cell receptor beta chains listed below, sequenced in a study of T cells expressing NK-cell markers. After re-calling the 5' RACE reads, TCRdb lists one entry per CDR3 protein, DNA absent. The sample shows about 380,000 distinct CDR3 sequences, and 4% to 6.5% sits with its ten largest clones. Specimen: blood T cells: a sorted CD56 or NKG2C T cell subset, CD4+ or CD8+ T cells, or bulk PBMC T cells (not recorded which). The receptors were sampled from a man between 18 and 69 years old in good health.

This chain links TRBV5-1 with TRBJ2-1. Germline V gene sequence: CDR1 SGHRS, CDR2 YFSETQ. CDR3 length: 14 residues. The CDR3 sequence is CASSGVGPYNEQFF.

The rearrangement joins TRBV7-2 to TRBJ1-3; TCRdb outputs TRBD1, but without DNA this stays unchecked. CDR1 and CDR2 from the germline V gene are SGHTA and FQGNSA. CDR3 length: 12 amino acids. This chain's CDR3 is CASSPGRNTIYF.

The chain joins TRBV10-3 to TRBJ2-3. The CDR3 is 15 amino acids. CDR1 and CDR2 from the germline V gene are ENHRY and SYGVKD. This CDR3 is CAISESGVYTDTQYF.

The chain links TRBV20-1 to TRBJ2-7; the TCRdb D gene call, TRBD2, has no DNA to confirm it. This CDR3 comprises 14 residues. Germline CDR1 DFQATT, CDR2 SNEGSKA (reference sequence). This CDR3 reads CSAGEAASSYEQYF.

V and J are TRBV7-6 and TRBJ2-2; TCRdb's assignment of TRBD1 cannot be checked, as there is no DNA. This CDR3 is 17 amino acids long. Germline values: CDR1 SGHVS, CDR2 FNYEAQ. The CDR3 sequence is CASSLGTAGVYTGELFF.

The gene calls are TRBV7-2 and TRBJ1-4; the D call from TCRdb, TRBD1, cannot be confirmed without DNA. The CDR3 has 14 residues. The germline V gene has CDR1 SGHTA and CDR2 FQGNSA. CDR3 region: CASSLVSTGEKLFF.

The CDR3 sequence is CASSQEMGWGYTF. V gene TRBV4-1 combines with J gene TRBJ1-2. Germline CDR1 MGHRA, CDR2 YSYEKL. CDR3 size: 13 residues.

CDR3 in amino acids: CASSPGAPMRYTF. V and J are TRBV27 and TRBJ1-2; the D call of TRBD1 rests on TCRdb alone, since no DNA is present to check it. This CDR3 region has 13 residues. Germline-derived CDR1 and CDR2 are MNHEY and SMNVEV (reference sequence).

The chain recombines TRBV5-5 with TRBJ2-7. The length of the CDR3 is 15 residues. Germline-derived CDR1 and CDR2 are SGHKS and YYEKEE (reference sequence). The CDR3 loop reads CASSTADAVTYEQYF.

The gene calls are TRBV3-1 and TRBJ2-4; TCRdb proposes TRBD1, but this gene call is untestable without DNA. Per the germline V gene, CDR1 is LGHDT and CDR2 is YNNKEL (reference sequence). CDR3 length equals 18 residues. The CDR3 region is CASSQDQGLWAAKNIQYF. The entire variable domain, with the rest obtained from reference TRBV3-1 and TRBJ2-4, is as follows: DTAVSQTPKYLVTQMGNDKSIKCEQNLGHDTMYWYKQDSKKFLKIMFSYNNKELIINETVPNRFSPKSPDKAHLNLHINSLELGDSAVYFCASSQDQGLWAAKNIQYFGAGTRLSVL.

V gene TRBV12-3 or TRBV12-4 combines with J gene TRBJ1-6; TCRdb outputs TRBD1, but without DNA this stays unchecked. The CDR3 sequence is 14 residues long. The CDR3 protein is CASSFRLSYSPLHF.